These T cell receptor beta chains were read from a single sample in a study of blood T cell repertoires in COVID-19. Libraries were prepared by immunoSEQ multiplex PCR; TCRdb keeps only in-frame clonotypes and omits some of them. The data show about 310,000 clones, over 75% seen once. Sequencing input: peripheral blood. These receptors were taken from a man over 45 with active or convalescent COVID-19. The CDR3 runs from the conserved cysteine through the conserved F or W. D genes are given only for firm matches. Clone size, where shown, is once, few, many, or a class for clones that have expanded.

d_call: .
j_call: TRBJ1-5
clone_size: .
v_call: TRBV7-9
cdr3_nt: TGTGCCAGCAGCTTATCGGGGATCCAGCCCCAGCATTTT
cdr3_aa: CASSLSGIQPQHF

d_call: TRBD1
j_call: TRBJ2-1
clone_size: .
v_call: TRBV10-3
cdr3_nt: TGTGCCATCAAGGACAGGTTAACGGATGAGCAGTTCTTC
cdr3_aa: CAIKDRLTDEQFF

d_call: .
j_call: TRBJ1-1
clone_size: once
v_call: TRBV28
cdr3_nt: TGTGCCAGCAGCCTGGGGGGTTTGAACACTGAAGCTTTCTTT
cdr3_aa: CASSLGGLNTEAFF

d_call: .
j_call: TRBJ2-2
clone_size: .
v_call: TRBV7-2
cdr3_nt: TGTGCCAGCAGCCAGGCCCGAGGGGGCACCGGGGAGCTGTTTTTT
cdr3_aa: CASSQARGGTGELFF

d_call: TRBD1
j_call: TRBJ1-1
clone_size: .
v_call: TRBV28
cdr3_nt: TGTGCCAGCAGTTCGGCTCGGACAGGGGGCCTCGCTGAAGCTTTCTTT
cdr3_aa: CASSSARTGGLAEAFF

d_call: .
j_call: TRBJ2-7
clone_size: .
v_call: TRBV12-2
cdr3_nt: TGTGCAAGTCGCTTAGCGGACTCGTACTCCTACGAGCAGTACTTC
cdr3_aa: CASRLADSYSYEQYF

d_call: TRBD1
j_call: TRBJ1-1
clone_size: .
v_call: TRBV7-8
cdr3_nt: TGTGCCAGCAGCCCTAACAGGGGGCTTACTGAAGCTTTCTTT
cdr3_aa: CASSPNRGLTEAFF

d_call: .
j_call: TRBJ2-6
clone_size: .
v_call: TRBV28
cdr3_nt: TGTGCCAGCAGGACGCCCTTCGGGGAGGTAGCTGGGGCCAACGTCCTGACTTTC
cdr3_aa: CASRTPFGEVAGANVLTF

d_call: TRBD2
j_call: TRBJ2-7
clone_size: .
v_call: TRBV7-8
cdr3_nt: TGTGCCAGCAGCTTAGCCATCGGGGGGGGTAGGGCCTACGAGCAGTACTTC
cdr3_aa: CASSLAIGGGRAYEQYF

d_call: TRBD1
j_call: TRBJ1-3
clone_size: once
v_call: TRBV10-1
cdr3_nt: TGCGCCAGCAGTGAGGCGACAGGGGCCGGCTCTGGAAACACCATATATTTT
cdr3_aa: CASSEATGAGSGNTIYF

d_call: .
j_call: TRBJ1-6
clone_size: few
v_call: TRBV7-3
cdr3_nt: TGTGCCAGCAGCTTACGGGGGTGGGATAATTCACCCCTCCACTTT
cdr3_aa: CASSLRGWDNSPLHF

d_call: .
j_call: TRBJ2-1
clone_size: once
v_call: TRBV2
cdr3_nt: TGTGCCAGCAGCGAGGACAACGTCGACAATGAGCAGTTCTTC
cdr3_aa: CASSEDNVDNEQFF

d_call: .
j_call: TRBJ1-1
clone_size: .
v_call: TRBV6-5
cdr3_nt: TGTGCCAGCAGTAAGGGACAAAACACTGAAGCTTTCTTT
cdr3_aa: CASSKGQNTEAFF

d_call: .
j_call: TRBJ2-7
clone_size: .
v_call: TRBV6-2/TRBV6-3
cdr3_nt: TGTGCCAGCAGTTACCCGGACAGCCGCTCCTACGAGCAGTACTTC
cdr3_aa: CASSYPDSRSYEQYF

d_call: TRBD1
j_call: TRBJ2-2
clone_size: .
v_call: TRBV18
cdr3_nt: TGTGCCAGCTCAATCAGACAGGGGCTCGACACCGGGGAGCTGTTTTTT
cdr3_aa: CASSIRQGLDTGELFF

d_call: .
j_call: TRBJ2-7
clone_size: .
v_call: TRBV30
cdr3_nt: TGTGCCTGGAGTGTTACAGGGATATTATACTACGAGCAGTACTTC
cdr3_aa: CAWSVTGILYYEQYF

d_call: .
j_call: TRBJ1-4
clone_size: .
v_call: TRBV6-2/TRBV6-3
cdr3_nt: TGTGCCAGCAGTTATGACCGACGGACAGCAATATATGAAAAACTGTTTTTT
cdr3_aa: CASSYDRRTAIYEKLFF

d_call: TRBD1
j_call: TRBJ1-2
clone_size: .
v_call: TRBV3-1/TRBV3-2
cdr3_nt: TGTGCCAGCAGCCAAGGCCGCCGGACAGGGGGCTACACCTTC
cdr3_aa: CASSQGRRTGGYTF

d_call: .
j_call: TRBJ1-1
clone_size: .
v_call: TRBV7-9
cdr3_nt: TGTGCCAGCAGCTTAGGTCAGGGGCTGAACACTGAAGCTTTCTTT
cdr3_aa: CASSLGQGLNTEAFF

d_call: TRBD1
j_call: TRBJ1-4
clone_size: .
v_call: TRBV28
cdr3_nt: TGTGCCAGCAGTGAAACAGGGGGCGCAGAGGAAAAACTGTTTTTT
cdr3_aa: CASSETGGAEEKLFF

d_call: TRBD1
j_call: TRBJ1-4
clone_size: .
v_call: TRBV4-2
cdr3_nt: TGTGCCAGCAGCCGAACCTGGGACAGGGGGCGCGGAGCAACTAATGAAAAACTGTTTTTT
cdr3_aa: CASSRTWDRGRGATNEKLFF

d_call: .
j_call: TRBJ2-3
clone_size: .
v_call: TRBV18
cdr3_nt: TGTGCCAGCTCACCGGCGGTATTGACTAACACAGATACGCAGTATTTT
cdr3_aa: CASSPAVLTNTDTQYF

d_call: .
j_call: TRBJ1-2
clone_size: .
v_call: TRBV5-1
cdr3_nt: TGCGCCAGCAGCTTGGATGCAGGGCATAACTATGGCTACACCTTC
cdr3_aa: CASSLDAGHNYGYTF

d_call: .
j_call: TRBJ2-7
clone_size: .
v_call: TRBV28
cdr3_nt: TGTGCCAGCAGGAGAAAGACTACCCTTACCTACGAGCAGTACTTC
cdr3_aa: CASRRKTTLTYEQYF

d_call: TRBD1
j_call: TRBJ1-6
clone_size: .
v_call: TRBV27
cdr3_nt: TGTGCCAGCAGTTCCTACATGACAGGGTGGAATTCACCCCTCCACTTT
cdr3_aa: CASSSYMTGWNSPLHF

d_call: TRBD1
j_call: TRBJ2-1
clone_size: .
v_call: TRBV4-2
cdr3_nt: TGTGCCAGCAGTAGACAGGGGGATGAGCAGTTCTTC
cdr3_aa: CASSRQGDEQFF

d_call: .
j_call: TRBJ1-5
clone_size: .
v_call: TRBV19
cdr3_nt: TGTGCCAGTAGTATAAGCGGAGGACTTAGCAATCAGCCCCAGCATTTT
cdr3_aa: CASSISGGLSNQPQHF

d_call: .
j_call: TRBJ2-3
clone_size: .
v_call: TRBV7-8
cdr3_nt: TGTGCCAGCAGCCACTACACAGATACGCAGTATTTT
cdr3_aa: CASSHYTDTQYF

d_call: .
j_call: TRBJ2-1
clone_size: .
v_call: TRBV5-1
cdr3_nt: TGCGCCAGCAGCGATCCAGGGTTGACCTACAATGAGCAGTTCTTC
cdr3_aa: CASSDPGLTYNEQFF

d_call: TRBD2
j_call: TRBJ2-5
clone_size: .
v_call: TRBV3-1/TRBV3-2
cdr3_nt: TGTGCCAGCAGCCAGAACCCTAGGACTAGCGGAGAGACCCAGTACTTC
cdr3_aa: CASSQNPRTSGETQYF

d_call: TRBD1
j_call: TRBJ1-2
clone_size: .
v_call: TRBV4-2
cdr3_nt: TGTGCCAGCAGCCAAGATCGGGGACAGGGGGCCGGGGGCTACACCTTC
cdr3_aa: CASSQDRGQGAGGYTF

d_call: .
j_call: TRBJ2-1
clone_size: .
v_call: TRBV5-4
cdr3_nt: TGTGCCAGCAGCTTGGCAGGAAATGAGCAGTTCTTC
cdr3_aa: CASSLAGNEQFF

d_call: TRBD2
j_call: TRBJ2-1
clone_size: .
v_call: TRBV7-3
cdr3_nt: TGTGCCAGCAGCGTTCAGCGGGAGTCGGATGAGCAGTTCTTC
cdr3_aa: CASSVQRESDEQFF

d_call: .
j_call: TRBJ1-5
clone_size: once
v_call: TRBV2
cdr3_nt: TGTGCCAGCACCCCCGAGGCCCGCCATTATCAGCCCCAGCATTTT
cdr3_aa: CASTPEARHYQPQHF

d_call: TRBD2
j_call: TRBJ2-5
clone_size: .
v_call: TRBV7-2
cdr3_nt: TGTGCCAGCAGCCACCCTCCGTTTGGACTAGCCCCCGAGACCCAGTACTTC
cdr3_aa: CASSHPPFGLAPETQYF

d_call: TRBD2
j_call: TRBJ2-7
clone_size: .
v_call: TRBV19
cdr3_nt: TGTGCCAGTAGCCTAGCGGGAGCCCCCTCCTACGAGCAGTACTTC
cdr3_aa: CASSLAGAPSYEQYF

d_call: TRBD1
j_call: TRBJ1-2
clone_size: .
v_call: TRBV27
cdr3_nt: TGTGCCAGCAGTTTTAGGGGGCTTTATGGCTACACCTTC
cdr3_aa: CASSFRGLYGYTF

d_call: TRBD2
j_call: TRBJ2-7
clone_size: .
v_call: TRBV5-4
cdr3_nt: TGTGCCAGCAGCTTGGGGACTAGCGGGACCTACGAGCAGTACTTC
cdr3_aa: CASSLGTSGTYEQYF

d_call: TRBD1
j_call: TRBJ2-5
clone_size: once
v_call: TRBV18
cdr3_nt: TGTGCCAGCTCCCCGGACAGGGGAGGTGGGTTGCGAGAGACCCAGTACTTC
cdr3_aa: CASSPDRGGGLRETQYF

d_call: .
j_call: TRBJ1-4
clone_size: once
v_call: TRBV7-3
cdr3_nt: TGTGCCAGCAGCTCACAGCTCGGTGAAAAACTGTTTTTT
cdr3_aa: CASSSQLGEKLFF

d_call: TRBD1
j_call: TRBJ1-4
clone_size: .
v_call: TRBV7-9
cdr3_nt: TGTGCCAGCAGCCCGACGGTGGGACAGGGGGGTGAAAAACTGTTTTTT
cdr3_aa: CASSPTVGQGGEKLFF

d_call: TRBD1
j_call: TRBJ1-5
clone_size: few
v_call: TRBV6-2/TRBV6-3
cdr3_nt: TGTGCCAGCAGTTACACAATGACAGGGGGCAGGAATCAGCCCCAGCATTTT
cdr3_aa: CASSYTMTGGRNQPQHF

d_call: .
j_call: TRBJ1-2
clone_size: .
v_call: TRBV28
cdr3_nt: TGTGCCAGCAGTTTAAGTCTGGGGGCAGGGTATGGCTACACCTTC
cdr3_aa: CASSLSLGAGYGYTF

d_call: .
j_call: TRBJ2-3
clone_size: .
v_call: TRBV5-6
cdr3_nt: TGTGCCAGCAGCTTCGGAGGCGGGAGCACAGATACGCAGTATTTT
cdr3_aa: CASSFGGGSTDTQYF

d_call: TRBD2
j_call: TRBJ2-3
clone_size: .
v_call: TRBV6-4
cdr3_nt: TGTGCCAGCAGACGCCCGGGACTAGCGGGGGGGCCCACAGATACGCAGTATTTT
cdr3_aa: CASRRPGLAGGPTDTQYF

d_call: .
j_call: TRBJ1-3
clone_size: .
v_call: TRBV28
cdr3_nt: TGTGCCAGCAGTTTAGAGGGCGGAAACACCATATATTTT
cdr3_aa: CASSLEGGNTIYF

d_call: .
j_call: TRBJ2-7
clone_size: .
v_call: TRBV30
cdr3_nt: TGTGCCTGGAAACGGGGTCCGGGCGAGCAGTACTTC
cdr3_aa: CAWKRGPGEQYF

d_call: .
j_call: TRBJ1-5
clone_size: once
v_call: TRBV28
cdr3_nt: TGTGCCACCATCCGGGTGGGGGGACTAGGGAGGTATCAGCCCCAGCATTTT
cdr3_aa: CATIRVGGLGRYQPQHF

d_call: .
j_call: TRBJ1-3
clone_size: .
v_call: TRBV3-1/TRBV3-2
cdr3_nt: TGTGCCAGCAGCCAATCGACAGTTGGAAACACCATATATTTT
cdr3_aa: CASSQSTVGNTIYF

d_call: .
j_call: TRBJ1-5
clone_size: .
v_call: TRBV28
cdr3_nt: TGTGCCAGCAGTACCCACCAGGTAGTGCAGCCCCAGCATTTT
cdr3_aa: CASSTHQVVQPQHF

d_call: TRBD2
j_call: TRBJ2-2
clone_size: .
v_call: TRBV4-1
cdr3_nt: TGCGCCAGCAGCCAAGGGATTCTAGCGGGGAAGAACACCGGGGAGCTGTTTTTT
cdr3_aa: CASSQGILAGKNTGELFF

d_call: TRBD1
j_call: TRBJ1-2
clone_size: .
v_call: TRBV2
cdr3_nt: TGTGCCACCACCCTGGAGCAGGGGGCCTATGGCTACACCTTC
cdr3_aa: CATTLEQGAYGYTF